This T cell receptor beta chain was observed in a study of blood T cells in healthy people across ages. Primed by a sample-barcoded 5' primer and a J-beta primer mix, a second PCR proceeded for about 6 to 12 cycles. TCRdb re-analysed the 5' RACE reads in MiXCR, keeping a single row per CDR3 protein. The repertoire consists of fewer than 750,000 distinct CDR3 sequences, with 52% occurring once and the leading ten covering about 13%. Germline-derived CDR1 and CDR2 are DFQATT and SNEGSKA (reference sequence). The junction had 10 bases not matched to a gene; V was cut back by 6 bases and J by 7 bases. This CDR3 is built from 14 residues. Isolation of PBMCs gave at least 6 million cells per sample.

The TCR was taken from a woman older than 75 in good health. The chain employs TRBV20-1 and TRBJ2-1; 9 nucleotides agree with TRBD2. The specimen was blood. The CDR3: CSAHPSGTANEQFF. The CDR3 bases are TGCAGTGCGCACCCTAGCGGGACCGCGAATGAGCAGTTCTTC.